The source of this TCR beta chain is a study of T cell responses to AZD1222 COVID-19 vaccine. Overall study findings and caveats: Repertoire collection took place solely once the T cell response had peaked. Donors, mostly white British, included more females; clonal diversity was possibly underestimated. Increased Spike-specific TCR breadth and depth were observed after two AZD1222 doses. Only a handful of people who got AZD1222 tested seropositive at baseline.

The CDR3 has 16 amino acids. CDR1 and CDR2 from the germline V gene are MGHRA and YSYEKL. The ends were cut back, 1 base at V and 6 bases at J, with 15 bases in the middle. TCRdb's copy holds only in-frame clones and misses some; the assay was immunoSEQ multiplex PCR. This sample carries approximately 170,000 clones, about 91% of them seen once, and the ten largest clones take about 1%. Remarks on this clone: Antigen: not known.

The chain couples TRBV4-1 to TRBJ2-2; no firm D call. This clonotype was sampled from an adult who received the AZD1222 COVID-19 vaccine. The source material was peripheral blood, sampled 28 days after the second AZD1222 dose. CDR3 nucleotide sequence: TGCGCCAGCAGCCAAGGCCCCCTCAGAACGGCCGGGGAGCTGTTTTTT. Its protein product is CASSQGPLRTAGELFF.